The 31 T cell receptor beta chains listed next were all sequenced from one sample in a study of blood T cells in healthy people across ages. Then a second PCR, running roughly 7 to 11 cycles, was carried out with a sample-barcoded 5' primer and a J-beta primer mix. TCRdb re-analysed the 5' RACE reads in MiXCR, keeping a single row per CDR3 protein. The data hold more than 600,000 distinct CDR3 sequences, with 25% observed a single time. The sample also formed part of further work on T cells of mothers and their children.

Sequenced: blood. The receptors come from a boy between 10 and 17 years old in good health.

The rearrangement uses TRBV20-1 and TRBJ1-1; D call uncertain. Deletions cut 6 bases from V and 3 bases from J, with 17 bases between. This CDR3 has 14 amino acids. Germline V gene lookup returns CDR1 DFQATT and CDR2 SNEGSKA (reference sequence). The CDR3 is CSAGAGSKHTEAFF. The CDR3 coding sequence is TGCAGTGCGGGAGCCGGGTCGAAGCACACTGAAGCTTTCTTT.

The sample holds a few counts of this clonotype. The chain has TRBV12-3 or TRBV12-4 and TRBJ1-1; no firm D call. This CDR3 comprises 14 residues. V lost 3 bases and J 0 bases, leaving 8 bases between the germline ends. CDR3 in amino acids: CASSFNELNTEAFF. CDR3 coding DNA: TGTGCCAGCAGTTTTAATGAATTGAACACTGAAGCTTTCTTT.

This clonotype came up a few times. The chain carries TRBV5-6 and TRBJ1-3, with D possibly matching TRBD1 (6 bases). Germline V lookup: CDR1 SGHDT, CDR2 YYEEEE. Trimming cost V 2 bases and J 0 bases, with 9 bases left between them. CDR3 size: 15 residues. The CDR3 bases are TGTGCCAGCAGCTTAAAACAGGGCTCTGGAAACACCATATATTTT. This translates into CASSLKQGSGNTIYF.

In its sample, this clonotype was seen a few times. The chain employs TRBV29-1 and TRBJ2-7; TRBD2 matches at 14 bases. There are 17 residues in the CDR3. CDR1 and CDR2 from the germline V gene are SQVTM and ANQGSEA. J gave up 3 bases and V 6 bases, and 13 bases lay outside the gene matches. The DNA of the CDR3 is TGCAGCGTCCCTAGGACTAGCGGGGGGCCCAATTACTACGAGCAGTACTTC. Its translation is CSVPRTSGGPNYYEQYF.

A single count supports this clonotype. Because the CDR3's place on the DNA is in doubt, the DNA is left out and the CDR3 is given as listed by TCRdb. The chain recombines TRBV29-1 with TRBJ1-1; the table's D call, TRBD1, was not checked against the DNA. Including both end residues, the CDR3 is 13 amino acids long. The germline gives CDR1 SQVTM, CDR2 ANQGSEA. The CDR3 sequence is CSVAQGTKTEAFF.

The V and J genes are TRBV7-9 and TRBJ1-3; D uncertain. Trimming cost V 7 bases and J 4 bases, with 11 bases left between them. Germline V lookup: CDR1 SEHNR, CDR2 FQNEAQ (reference sequence). The CDR3 loop spans 13 amino acids. CDR3 nucleotide sequence: TGTGCCAGCAACCCGGTAGGAGGAAACACCATATATTTT. It encodes CASNPVGGNTIYF.

V usage is TRBV7-2 and J usage is TRBJ2-3; D perhaps matches TRBD2 (6 bases). Germline values: CDR1 SGHTA, CDR2 FQGNSA. The CDR3 is made up of 13 amino acids. Deletions cut 5 bases from V and 6 bases from J, with 12 bases between. The CDR3 sequence is CASSPTAGDTQYF. In DNA form, the CDR3 reads TGTGCCAGCAGCCCAACAGCGGGTGATACGCAGTATTTT.

This clonotype was counted only a few times. The V call is TRBV28, the J call TRBJ2-5, with 11 bases aligning to TRBD2. The V and J ends lost 5 bases and 2 bases, in that order; junction bases with no gene match: 7. The CDR3 consists of 16 residues. Germline assignment: CDR1 MDHEN and CDR2 SYDVKM. Here the CDR3 reads CASSPDSGRDQETQYF. In DNA, the CDR3 is TGTGCCAGCAGTCCCGATAGCGGGAGGGATCAAGAGACCCAGTACTTC. The variable domain in full, with the rest retrieved from reference TRBV28 and TRBJ2-5, is DVKVTQSSRYLVKRTGEKVFLECVQDMDHENMFWYRQDPGLGLRLIYFSYDVKMKEKGDIPEGYSVSREKKERFSLILESASTNQTSMYLCASSPDSGRDQETQYFGPGTRLLVL.

The chain has TRBV20-1 and TRBJ2-5, with 10 bases lining up with TRBD2. The length of the CDR3 is 15 residues. V lost 3 bases to trimming and J lost 4 bases; unmatched junction nucleotides: 8. Germline CDR1 is DFQATT and CDR2 is SNEGSKA (reference sequence). This CDR3 is CSASTSGVVIETQYF. In DNA, the CDR3 is TGCAGTGCTAGCACTAGCGGGGTGGTAATAGAGACCCAGTACTTC.

This clonotype came up a few times. The chain uses TRBV9 and TRBJ2-5; the D is unclear. Germline loops: CDR1 SGDLS, CDR2 YYNGEE. Trimming took 3 bases from V and 5 from J, leaving 11 bases between them. The CDR3 sequence is 13 residues long. CDR3 loop: CASSEEPRETQYF. CDR3 nucleotide sequence: TGTGCCAGCAGCGAAGAACCCAGGGAGACCCAGTACTTC.

The chain couples TRBV20-1 to TRBJ2-1; D ambiguous. The CDR3 sequence is 13 residues long. Germline-derived CDR1 and CDR2 are DFQATT and SNEGSKA (reference sequence). V gave up 0 bases and J gave up 9 bases, with 12 bases separating them. CDR3 sequence: CSARDRKHLEQFF. CDR3 bases: TGCAGTGCTAGAGATCGTAAACATCTTGAGCAGTTCTTC.

The V gene is TRBV7-9, the J gene TRBJ2-2; D gene unclear. CDR3 length equals 13 residues. Looked up from germline, CDR1 is SEHNR and CDR2 is FQNEAQ (reference sequence). The V and J ends lost 4 bases and 5 bases respectively, with 8 bases between them. For the CDR3, the DNA is TGTGCCAGCAGCTCCCCGGTGACCGGGGAGCTGTTTTTT. Its protein product is CASSSPVTGELFF.

This clonotype was observed a handful of times. The chain carries TRBV12-3 or TRBV12-4 and TRBJ2-5, with a weak D call TRBD1 (6 bases). The CDR3 contains 18 residues. V lost 6 bases, J lost 4 bases, and 27 bases lay in between. In DNA form, the CDR3 reads TGTGCCAGCAGCCCTTCGCCTACAGGGATAACTCAGCGAGAGACCCAGTACTTC. The encoded protein is CASSPSPTGITQRETQYF.

This clonotype was seen only a few times. V usage is TRBV18 and J usage is TRBJ1-6, with D maybe TRBD1 (5 bases). The CDR3 is 15 amino acids. Germline V gene sequence: CDR1 KGHSH, CDR2 LQKENI. Trimming took 6 bases from V and 8 from J, leaving 17 bases between them. The CDR3 protein is CASSAPRDFDSPLHF. In nucleotides, the CDR3 is TGTGCCAGCTCCGCCCCCAGGGATTTTGATTCACCCCTCCACTTT.

This clonotype was observed a few times. The CDR3 sequence: CASSLEAGASYEQYF. CDR3 nucleotide sequence: TGTGCCAGCAGCTTAGAGGCAGGGGCCTCCTACGAGCAGTACTTC. This chain links TRBV7-9 with TRBJ2-7, with D possibly being TRBD1 (6 bases). CDR3 length: 15 amino acids. V lost 1 base, J lost 0 bases, and 10 bases lay in between. From germline, CDR1 is SEHNR and CDR2 FQNEAQ (reference sequence). Combining the CDR3 with reference TRBV7-9 and TRBJ2-7 gives the whole variable domain DTGVSQNPRHKITKRGQNVTFRCDPISEHNRLYWYRQTLGQGPEFLTYFQNEAQLEKSRLLSDRFSAERPKGSFSTLEIQRTEQGDSAMYLCASSLEAGASYEQYFGPGTRLTVT.

The chain links TRBV12-3 or TRBV12-4 to TRBJ2-4; TRBD1 might be the D (5 bases). Between the trimmed V and J ends, which lost 1 base and 3 bases, there was a span of 10 bases. This CDR3 spans 15 amino acids. The CDR3 coding sequence is TGTGCCAGCAGTTTAGGACAGAGCATCAAAAACATTCAGTACTTC. As protein: CASSLGQSIKNIQYF.

This clonotype was observed a handful of times. V and J are TRBV9 and TRBJ2-1, with D possibly being TRBD2 (5 bases). Trimming pared 4 bases from V and 5 bases from J, leaving 22 bases between. This CDR3 contains 17 residues. The germline CDR1 and CDR2 sequences are SGDLS and YYNGEE. CDR3 sequence (DNA): TGTGCCAGCAGCCCTGAGGGTCCTATCGAGATTAACAATGAGCAGTTCTTC. Its protein product is CASSPEGPIEINNEQFF.

The chain carries TRBV4-2 and TRBJ2-5; 8 bases map to TRBD2. V lost 5 bases and J lost 5; bases outside the gene matches: 13. Germline values: CDR1 LGHNA, CDR2 YNFKEQ. The CDR3 is 16 residues long. The CDR3 coding sequence is TGTGCCAGCAGCGATTTTGTCGGGGGGGCCGAGGAGACCCAGTACTTC. Residues: CASSDFVGGAEETQYF.

This clonotype was seen a few times. The rearrangement links TRBV11-2 to TRBJ2-5; weak D call: TRBD1 (6 bases). This CDR3 is 14 amino acids long. V shed 4 bases and J shed 3 bases, with 12 bases lying between them. CDR1 and CDR2 (germline): SGHAT, FQNNGV. In DNA, the CDR3 is TGTGCCAGCAGCTCCTGGGACAAAAAAGAGACCCAGTACTTC. Amino acid sequence: CASSSWDKKETQYF.

The chain links TRBV10-3 to TRBJ1-1; D not resolved. Trimming removed 2 bases from V and 3 bases from J, with 7 bases in between. The V gene's germline CDR1 is ENHRY and CDR2 SYGVKD. CDR3 size: 13 residues. This chain's CDR3 is CAISERIDTEAFF. In DNA, the CDR3 is TGTGCCATCAGTGAGAGGATCGACACTGAAGCTTTCTTT.

This clonotype was observed a few times. This chain links TRBV3-1 with TRBJ1-1, with 10 bases lining up with TRBD1. This CDR3 is built from 14 residues. Germline V CDR1 and CDR2: LGHDT, YNNKEL (reference sequence). V dropped 4 bases and J dropped 10; count of bases not matched to a gene: 9. This CDR3 reads CASSRGGTGELAFF. Written as DNA, the CDR3 is TGTGCCAGCAGCCGAGGTGGGACAGGGGAACTAGCTTTCTTT. The variable domain in full, completed from reference TRBV3-1 and TRBJ1-1, reads DTAVSQTPKYLVTQMGNDKSIKCEQNLGHDTMYWYKQDSKKFLKIMFSYNNKELIINETVPNRFSPKSPDKAHLNLHINSLELGDSAVYFCASSRGGTGELAFFGQGTRLTVV.

This sequence joins TRBV20-1 and TRBJ2-3; D may be TRBD1 (5 bases). From germline, CDR1 is DFQATT and CDR2 SNEGSKA (reference sequence). The length of the CDR3 is 14 residues. V was cut by 3 bases and J by 1 base, with 11 bases left in between. In DNA, the CDR3 is TGCAGTGCTAGCGACAGTTTTCGCACAGATACGCAGTATTTT. Protein product: CSASDSFRTDTQYF.

CDR3 DNA sequence: TGTGCCAGCAGCTTCGCGGACTGGAACGAAGAGACCCAGTACTTC. This sequence encodes CASSFADWNEETQYF. This chain joins TRBV7-9 and TRBJ2-5; D is possibly TRBD2 (5 bases). CDR1 and CDR2 (germline): SEHNR, FQNEAQ (reference sequence). The V end lost 3 bases, the J end lost 3 bases, and 14 bases lay between the germline ends. There are 15 residues in the CDR3.

The V call is TRBV20-1, the J call TRBJ2-5, with D perhaps matching TRBD1 or TRBD2 (5 bases each). This CDR3 contains 14 residues. Germline CDR1 is DFQATT and CDR2 is SNEGSKA (reference sequence). Trimming took off 6 bases at V and 2 bases at J, with 16 bases between the two ends. The CDR3 DNA reads TGCAGTGCGTACTGGGGGACCTCTCAAGAGACCCAGTACTTC. Translating gives CSAYWGTSQETQYF.

CDR3 in DNA: TGCGCCAGCAGCTCGAGGCCGACTAGCGGGGGGCACAATGAGCAGTTCTTC. Amino acids: CASSSRPTSGGHNEQFF. The chain is built from TRBV5-1 and TRBJ2-1; 13 nucleotides agree with TRBD2. V shed 3 bases, J shed 5 bases, and the junction held 8 bases outside the gene matches. This CDR3 has 17 amino acids. The germline V gene encodes CDR1 SGHRS and CDR2 YFSETQ.

V usage is TRBV2 and J usage is TRBJ2-3, with 8 bases lining up with TRBD2. Germline V lookup: CDR1 SNHLY, CDR2 FYNNEI. V lost 8 bases, J lost 2 bases, and 6 bases stayed unmatched. The CDR3 extends over 14 amino acids. The CDR3 nucleotides are TGTGCCAGCGGACGGGAGGGCGACACAGATACGCAGTATTTT. This sequence encodes CASGREGDTDTQYF.

This clonotype turned up a few times. J is TRBJ2-3 and V is TRBV20-1, with 10 bases lining up with TRBD2. There are 15 residues in the CDR3. The J segment lost 1 base and the V segment lost 4 bases, leaving 5 bases of the junction unmatched. Germline CDR1 reads DFQATT; CDR2 reads SNEGSKA (reference sequence). The CDR3 region has the DNA TGCAGTGCTACGACCCTAGCGGGGGGCACAGATACGCAGTATTTT. This sequence encodes CSATTLAGGTDTQYF.

The chain joins TRBV12-3 or TRBV12-4 to TRBJ1-5; D might be TRBD1 (5 bases). Trimming stripped 9 bases from V and 1 base from J, with 19 bases between. This CDR3 is 16 amino acids long. The CDR3 protein is CARRQFFNPSNQPQHF. The CDR3, as DNA: TGTGCCAGGCGACAGTTTTTCAACCCAAGCAATCAGCCCCAGCATTTT.

This rearrangement joins TRBV12-3 or TRBV12-4 to TRBJ1-1, with 11 bases matching TRBD1. V shed 6 bases, J shed 0 bases, and the junction held 6 bases outside the gene matches. The CDR3 consists of 16 residues. CDR3 sequence reads: CASSPGQGAVNTEAFF. CDR3 coding DNA: TGTGCCAGCAGCCCCGGACAGGGGGCTGTGAACACTGAAGCTTTCTTT.

The V and J genes are TRBV3-1 and TRBJ2-5; D remains ambiguous. CDR1 is LGHDT, CDR2 YNNKEL, per germline (reference sequence). The CDR3 extends over 14 amino acids. With 1 base removed from V and 7 bases from J, the gap between germline ends came to 13 bases. The CDR3 coding sequence is TGTGCCAGCAGCCAAGGGAACGTACCGGGGACCCAGTACTTC. This gives the protein CASSQGNVPGTQYF.

This rearrangement joins TRBV18 to TRBJ1-1; 8 nucleotides agree with TRBD1. The trim removed 3 bases at V and 5 bases at J, leaving 17 bases unmatched. The germline V gene encodes CDR1 KGHSH and CDR2 LQKENI. This CDR3 region has 18 residues. The CDR3 DNA reads as TGTGCCAGCTCACCGCTGACAGGGGCACCGGGGGTTGAGACTGAAGCTTTCTTT. It specifies CASSPLTGAPGVETEAFF.